This entry features one T cell receptor beta chain sequence. Some clones are missing from TCRdb's copy, which holds only in-frame ones; the method was immunoSEQ multiplex PCR. The sample shows about 110,000 clones, roughly 80% of them seen only once. The sample comes from a study of blood T cell repertoires in COVID-19. Study in general: The United States, Italy and Spain were the sources of the acute and convalescent COVID-19 samples.

The CDR3 spans 13 residues. Germline loops: CDR1 MNHEY, CDR2 SVGAGI. Between the trimmed V and J ends, which lost 2 bases and 7 bases, there was a span of 11 bases. This receptor was taken from a woman aged 55-69 years with acute or convalescent COVID-19. Sequenced material: peripheral blood. The chain carries TRBV6-5 and TRBJ1-1; D is undetermined. CDR3 bases: TGTGCCAGCAGTTACGAGCTCCCAGGTGAAGCTTTCTTT. Translated: CASSYELPGEAFF.